These T cell receptor beta chains were read from a single sample in a study of response to subunit inactivated influenza vaccine. One entry per CDR3 protein results from TCRdb running MiXCR on the RT-PCR reads. The sample records roughly 710,000 distinct CDR3 sequences, 11% to 15% being singletons. Sequencing used PBMCs from blood, obtained 14 to 15 days before vaccination. Receptor source: a man aged 50 or older who received an inactivated influenza vaccine. Each CDR3 is given without its conserved first and last residue. Clone size appears in some rows only: once, few, many, or a class for an expanded clone.

NA,TRBV21-1,TRBJ2-1,ASSPGVAGVLEDNEQF
few,TRBV20-1,TRBJ2-3,SGSGGGIGADTQY
NA,TRBV5-6,TRBJ1-3,ASSPGLTNSGNTIY
NA,TRBV7-9,TRBJ2-1,ASSRTGTGFYNEQF
NA,TRBV3-1,TRBJ2-7,ASSQDPRGRSYEQY
NA,TRBV5-1,TRBJ2-1,ASSLVADPYNEQF
few,TRBV12-3/TRBV12-4,TRBJ2-1,ASSPQGRGSEQF
few,TRBV18,TRBJ2-1,ASSTGERPYNEQF
few,TRBV30,TRBJ2-2,AWIAGAPGELF
NA,TRBV10-3,TRBJ2-7,AISEASYEQY
few,TRBV14,TRBJ1-4,ASSRLTGGFEKLF
NA,TRBV24-1,TRBJ2-3,ASSDRGETDTQY
NA,TRBV7-2,TRBJ1-4,ASSLGPGTTNEKLF
many,TRBV27,TRBJ1-4,ASSLSTGGAEKLF
few,TRBV7-9,TRBJ1-3,ASSLQGTSGNTIY
few,TRBV4-2,TRBJ2-1,ASSQPQGGYNEQF
NA,TRBV4-2,TRBJ1-4,ASSQEPTVNEKLF
NA,TRBV5-1,TRBJ2-7,ASSLVQPTYEQY
NA,TRBV12-3/TRBV12-4,TRBJ2-4,ASSLGSAKNIQY
NA,TRBV5-1,TRBJ1-1,ASSLAQAGDRAF
NA,TRBV20-1,TRBJ2-7,SAREKGNRPYEQY
few,TRBV7-2,TRBJ2-2,ASSAGQPSGELF
NA,TRBV11-2,TRBJ2-2,ASSQDRFPTGELF
NA,TRBV5-5,TRBJ2-5,ASSFGTDHRETQY
NA,TRBV6-5,TRBJ2-2,ASSYSSGVTGTGELF
NA,TRBV3-1,TRBJ1-2,ASSQGPTRYGYT
few,TRBV3-1,TRBJ1-5,ASSQLGQQPQH
few,TRBV18,TRBJ2-7,ASSADRHYEQY
many,TRBV2,TRBJ1-5,ASSGGYTSNQPQH
NA,TRBV4-3,TRBJ2-7,ASSPNFGTVSYEQY
NA,TRBV10-3,TRBJ2-5,AISDPPGPLL
NA,TRBV12-3/TRBV12-4,TRBJ2-1,ASSFLQGLYNEQF
few,TRBV15,TRBJ1-2,ATSGVGDSYVSGGYT
NA,TRBV5-1,TRBJ1-6,ASSWGNQPGVRPLH
NA,TRBV27,TRBJ1-2,ASRGVGGYT
NA,TRBV5-1,TRBJ2-7,ASSLSDIEYEQY
NA,TRBV6-5,TRBJ2-1,ASSYSGDRSYNEQF
many,TRBV5-1,TRBJ2-3,ASSSPSSKGDTQY
few,TRBV7-2,TRBJ2-1,ASSRDRVWQF
NA,TRBV10-3,TRBJ2-3,AILTTDTQY
few,TRBV5-1,TRBJ2-1,ASSVPGQVYNEQF
many,TRBV12-3/TRBV12-4,TRBJ2-5,ASSPGEGAKTQY
NA,TRBV4-1,TRBJ2-4,ASSQEVAALIDIQY
NA,TRBV6-2/TRBV6-3,TRBJ1-4,ASSYLWDRTNEKLF
NA,TRBV15,TRBJ2-7,ATSRDLYLTGLGGGEQY
NA,TRBV12-3/TRBV12-4,TRBJ2-1,ASSPRTGHVNEQF
many,TRBV20-1,TRBJ1-4,SASEAATNEKLF
NA,TRBV3-1,TRBJ2-5,ASSWDSSYQETQY